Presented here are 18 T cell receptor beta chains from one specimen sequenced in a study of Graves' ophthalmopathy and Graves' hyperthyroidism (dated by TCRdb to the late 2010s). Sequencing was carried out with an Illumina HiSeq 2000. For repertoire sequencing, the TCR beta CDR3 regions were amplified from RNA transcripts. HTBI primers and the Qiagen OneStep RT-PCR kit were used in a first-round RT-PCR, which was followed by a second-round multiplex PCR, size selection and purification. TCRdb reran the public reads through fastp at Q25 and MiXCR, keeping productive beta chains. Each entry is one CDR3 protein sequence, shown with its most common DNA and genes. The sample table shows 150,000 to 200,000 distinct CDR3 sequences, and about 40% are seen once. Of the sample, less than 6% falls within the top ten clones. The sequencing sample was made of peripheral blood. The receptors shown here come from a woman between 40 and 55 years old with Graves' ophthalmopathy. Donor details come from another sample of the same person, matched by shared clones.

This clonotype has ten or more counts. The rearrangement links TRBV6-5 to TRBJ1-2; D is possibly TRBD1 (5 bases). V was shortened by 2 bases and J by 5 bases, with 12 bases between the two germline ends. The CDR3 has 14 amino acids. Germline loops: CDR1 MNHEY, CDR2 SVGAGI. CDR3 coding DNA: TGTGCCAGCAGTTACGACACAGGAGGGTATGGCTACACCTTC. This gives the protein CASSYDTGGYGYTF.

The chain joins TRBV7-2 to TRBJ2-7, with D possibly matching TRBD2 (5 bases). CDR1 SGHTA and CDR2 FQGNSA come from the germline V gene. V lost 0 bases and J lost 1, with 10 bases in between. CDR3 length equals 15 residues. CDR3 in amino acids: CASSLARQRSYEQYF. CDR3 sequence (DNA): TGTGCCAGCAGCTTAGCGCGGCAGCGGTCCTACGAGCAGTACTTC.

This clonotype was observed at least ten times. CDR3 protein: CASSPTTGSYGYTF. In DNA, the CDR3 is TGTGCCAGCAGTCCAACGACAGGGTCCTATGGCTACACCTTC. The rearrangement uses TRBV6-5 and TRBJ1-2, with TRBD1 matching 7 bases. Germline CDR1 reads MNHEY; CDR2 reads SVGAGI. Germline trimming cut 5 bases from V and 4 bases from J; bases unmatched to any gene: 7. The CDR3 has 14 residues.

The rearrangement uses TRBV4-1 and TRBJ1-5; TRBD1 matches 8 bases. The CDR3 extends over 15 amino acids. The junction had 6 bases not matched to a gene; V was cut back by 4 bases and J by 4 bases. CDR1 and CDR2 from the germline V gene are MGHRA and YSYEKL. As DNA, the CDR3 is TGCGCCAGCAGCCTCGGACAGGGCTGGAATCAGCCCCAGCATTTT. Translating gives CASSLGQGWNQPQHF.

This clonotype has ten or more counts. CDR3 DNA sequence: TGTGCCAGCAGACAGGGGGGGAGCTCCTATAATTCACCCCTCCACTTT. Amino acid sequence: CASRQGGSSYNSPLHF. J is TRBJ1-6 and V is TRBV12-3 or TRBV12-4; 8 bases line up with TRBD1. Germline trimming cut 6 bases from V and 0 bases from J; bases unmatched to any gene: 4. The length of the CDR3 is 16 residues.

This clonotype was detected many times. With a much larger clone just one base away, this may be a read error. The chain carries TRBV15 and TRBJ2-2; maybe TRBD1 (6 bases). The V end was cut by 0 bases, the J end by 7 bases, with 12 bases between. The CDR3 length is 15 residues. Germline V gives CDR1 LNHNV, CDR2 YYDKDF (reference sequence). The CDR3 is CATSRDGGGVGELFF. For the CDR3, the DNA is TGTGCCACCAGCAGAGATGGGGGCGGTGTCGGGGAGCTGTTTTTT.

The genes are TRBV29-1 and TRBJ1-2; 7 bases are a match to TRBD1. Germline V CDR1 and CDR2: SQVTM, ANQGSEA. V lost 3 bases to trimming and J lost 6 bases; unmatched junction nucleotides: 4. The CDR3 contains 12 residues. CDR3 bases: TGCAGCGTTGAGGGACAGCCTGATGGCTACACCTTC. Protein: CSVEGQPDGYTF. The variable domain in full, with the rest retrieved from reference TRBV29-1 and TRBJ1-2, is SAVISQKPSRDICQRGTSLTIQCQVDSQVTMMFWYRQQPGQSLTLIATANQGSEATYESGFVIDKFPISRPNLTFSTLTVSNMSPEDSSIYLCSVEGQPDGYTFGSGTRLTVV.

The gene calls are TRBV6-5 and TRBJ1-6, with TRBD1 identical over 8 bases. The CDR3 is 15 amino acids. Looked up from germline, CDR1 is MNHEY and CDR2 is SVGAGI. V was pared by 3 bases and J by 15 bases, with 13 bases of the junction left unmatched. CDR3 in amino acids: CASSYWARGLCRLHF. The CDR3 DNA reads TGTGCCAGCAGTTATTGGGCCAGGGGGCTTTGCCGCCTCCACTTT.

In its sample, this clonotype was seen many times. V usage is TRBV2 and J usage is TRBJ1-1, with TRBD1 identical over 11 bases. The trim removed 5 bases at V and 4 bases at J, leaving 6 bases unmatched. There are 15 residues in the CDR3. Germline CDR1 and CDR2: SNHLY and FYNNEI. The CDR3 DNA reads TGTGCCAGCAGTTTGGGGACAGGGGGAATCACTGAAGCTTTCTTT. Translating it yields CASSLGTGGITEAFF.

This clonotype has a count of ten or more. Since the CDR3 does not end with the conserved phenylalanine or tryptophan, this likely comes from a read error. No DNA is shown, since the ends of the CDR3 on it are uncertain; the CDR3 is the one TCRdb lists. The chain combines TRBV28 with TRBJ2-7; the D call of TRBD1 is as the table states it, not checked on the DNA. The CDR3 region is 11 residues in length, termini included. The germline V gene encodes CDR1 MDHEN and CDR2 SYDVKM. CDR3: CASSSGDRVII.

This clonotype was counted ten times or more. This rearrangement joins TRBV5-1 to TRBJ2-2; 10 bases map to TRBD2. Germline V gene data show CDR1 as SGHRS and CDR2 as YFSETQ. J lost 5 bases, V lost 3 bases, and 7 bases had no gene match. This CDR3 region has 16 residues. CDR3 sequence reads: CASSSGLADLTGELFF. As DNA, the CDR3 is TGCGCCAGCAGCTCCGGACTAGCGGACCTGACCGGGGAGCTGTTTTTT.

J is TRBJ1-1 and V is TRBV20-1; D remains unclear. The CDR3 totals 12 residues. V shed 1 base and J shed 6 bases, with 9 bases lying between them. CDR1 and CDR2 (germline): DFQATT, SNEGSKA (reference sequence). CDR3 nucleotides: TGCAGTGCTAGAGGGCTAGTTTCTGAAGCTTTCTTT. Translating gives CSARGLVSEAFF.

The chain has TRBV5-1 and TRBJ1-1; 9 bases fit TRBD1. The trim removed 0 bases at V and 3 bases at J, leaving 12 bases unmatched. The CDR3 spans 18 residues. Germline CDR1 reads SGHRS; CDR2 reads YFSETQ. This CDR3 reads CASSLAQGAGRWDTEAFF. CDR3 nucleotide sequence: TGCGCCAGCAGCTTGGCACAGGGGGCCGGGCGATGGGACACTGAAGCTTTCTTT.

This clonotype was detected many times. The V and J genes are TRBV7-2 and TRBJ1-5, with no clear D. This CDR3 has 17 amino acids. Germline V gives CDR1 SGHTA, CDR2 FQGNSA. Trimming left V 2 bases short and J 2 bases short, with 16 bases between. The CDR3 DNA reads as TGTGCCAGCAGCTTATCGGGTGTTATGGGCGGCAATCAGCCCCAGCATTTT. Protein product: CASSLSGVMGGNQPQHF.

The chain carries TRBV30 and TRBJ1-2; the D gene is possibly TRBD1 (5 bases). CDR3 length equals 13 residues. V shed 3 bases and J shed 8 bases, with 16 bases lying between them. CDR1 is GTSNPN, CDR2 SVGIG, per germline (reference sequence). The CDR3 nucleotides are TGTGCCTGGAGCTTAGGGGAAGGGGTCGGCTACACCTTC. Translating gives CAWSLGEGVGYTF.

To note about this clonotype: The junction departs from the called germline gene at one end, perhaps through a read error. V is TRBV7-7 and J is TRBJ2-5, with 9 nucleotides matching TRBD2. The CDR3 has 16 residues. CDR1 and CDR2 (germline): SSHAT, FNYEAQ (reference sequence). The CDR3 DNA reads TGTGCTAGCAGCCCCGTGGGTAGCGGGAGATCAGAGACCCAGTACTTC. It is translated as CASSPVGSGRSETQYF. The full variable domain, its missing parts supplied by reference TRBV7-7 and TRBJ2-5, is GAGVSQSPRYKVTKRGQDVTLRCDPISSHATLYWYQQALGQGPEFLTYFNYEAQPDKSGLPSDRFSAERPEGSISTLTIQRTEQRDSAMYRCASSPVGSGRSETQYFGPGTRLLVL.

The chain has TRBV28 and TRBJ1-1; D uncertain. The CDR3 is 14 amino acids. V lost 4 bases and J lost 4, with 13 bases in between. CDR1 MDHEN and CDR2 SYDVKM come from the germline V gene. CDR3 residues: CASSYPSVGTEAFF. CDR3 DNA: TGTGCCAGCAGTTACCCTAGCGTGGGCACTGAAGCTTTCTTT. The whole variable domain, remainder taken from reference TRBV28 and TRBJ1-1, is DVKVTQSSRYLVKRTGEKVFLECVQDMDHENMFWYRQDPGLGLRLIYFSYDVKMKEKGDIPEGYSVSREKKERFSLILESASTNQTSMYLCASSYPSVGTEAFFGQGTRLTVV.

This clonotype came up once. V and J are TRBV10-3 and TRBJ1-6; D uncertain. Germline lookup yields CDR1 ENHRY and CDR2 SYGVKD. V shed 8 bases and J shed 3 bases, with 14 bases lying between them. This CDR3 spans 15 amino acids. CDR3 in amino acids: CAIALGNGYNSPLHF. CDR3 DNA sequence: TGTGCCATCGCTCTGGGCAATGGCTATAATTCACCCCTCCACTTT.